These T cell receptor beta chains were read from a single sample in a study of control samples from healthy donors and cancer patients. The method was immunoSEQ multiplex PCR; TCRdb's version includes in-frame clones alone and lacks a portion of them. This sample has roughly 120,000 clones; around 91% occur once, and the top ten carry approximately 1%. The sample consisted of PBMCs. Source of these receptors: a woman aged 45-59 years with colorectal cancer. The CDR3 runs from the conserved cysteine through the conserved F or W. The D gene is left open where the match is weak. Size is omitted from some rows. Given values are once, few, many or a class for expanded clones.

J gene | clone size | CDR3 length | V gene | D gene | CDR3 DNA | CDR3 protein
TRBJ1-2 | - | 14 | TRBV29-1 | TRBD1 | TGCAGCGTTGAATTATCACAGGGGGCGAGGGGCTACACCTTC | CSVELSQGARGYTF
TRBJ2-7 | - | 14 | TRBV30 | TRBD2 | TGTGCCTGGCAAATCGCTAGCGGGAGCTACGAGCAGTACTTC | CAWQIASGSYEQYF
TRBJ2-5 | - | 13 | TRBV30 | - | TGTGCCTGGAGTGAGCGGATCCGAGAGACCCAGTACTTC | CAWSERIRETQYF
TRBJ2-3 | - | 18 | TRBV6-2/TRBV6-3 | TRBD2 | TGTGCCAGCAGTTACGGCCTCGCGGGAGGGAATTTTGCAGATACGCAGTATTTT | CASSYGLAGGNFADTQYF
TRBJ1-1 | - | 13 | TRBV6-6 | - | TGTGCCAGCAGTACAGGGATGAACACTGAAGCTTTCTTT | CASSTGMNTEAFF
TRBJ2-1 | - | 14 | TRBV5-1 | - | TGCGCCAGCAGCTTGACCGGAGCCTACAATGAGCAGTTCTTC | CASSLTGAYNEQFF
TRBJ2-7 | few | 13 | TRBV7-2 | - | TGTGCCAGCAGCTCTTCGTTGTTCTACGAGCAGTACTTC | CASSSSLFYEQYF
TRBJ2-1 | - | 13 | TRBV18 | - | TGTGCCAGCTCACCAGGTGGTGACAATGAGCAGTTCTTC | CASSPGGDNEQFF
TRBJ2-2 | once | 17 | TRBV19 | - | TGTGCCAGTAGTATTTCGCTAGGGATGACGAACACCGGGGAGCTGTTTTTT | CASSISLGMTNTGELFF
TRBJ2-7 | - | 14 | TRBV7-2 | TRBD2 | TGTGCCAGCAGCTTAGAGCGGGGGGCCTACGAGCAGTACTTC | CASSLERGAYEQYF
TRBJ1-4 | - | 15 | TRBV3-1/TRBV3-2 | - | TGTGCCAGCAGCCAAGACCCGGGAGAGGATGAAAAACTGTTTTTT | CASSQDPGEDEKLFF
TRBJ2-1 | - | 15 | TRBV4-1 | - | TGCGCCAGCAGCCAGGCCACTAGTACCTACAATGAGCAGTTCTTC | CASSQATSTYNEQFF
TRBJ1-2 | - | 13 | TRBV2 | TRBD1 | TGTGCCAGCAGTGGGACAGGGCGGAGTGGCTACACCTTC | CASSGTGRSGYTF
TRBJ2-5 | - | 11 | TRBV29-1 | - | TGCAGCGTTGACTCGCAAGAGACCCAGTACTTC | CSVDSQETQYF
TRBJ1-4 | - | 15 | TRBV27 | - | TGTGCCAGCAGTTTCTTTAGAGGGGCGGCTGAAAAACTGTTTTTT | CASSFFRGAAEKLFF
TRBJ2-3 | - | 15 | TRBV7-9 | - | TGTGCCAGCAGCCCCGCGGGGACTAGCACAGATACGCAGTATTTT | CASSPAGTSTDTQYF
TRBJ2-3 | - | 16 | TRBV6-5 | - | TGTGCCAGCAGTTCCCGCCTTGGGTTTAGCACAGATACGCAGTATTTT | CASSSRLGFSTDTQYF
TRBJ1-1 | - | 13 | TRBV2 | - | TGTGCCAGCAGTGACAGGGGTGTCACTGAAGCTTTCTTT | CASSDRGVTEAFF
TRBJ2-7 | once | 16 | TRBV5-4 | - | TGTGCCAGCAGCCCCGTTGGAGGTCGTTCCCTCTACGAGCAGTACTTC | CASSPVGGRSLYEQYF
TRBJ2-5 | - | 15 | TRBV18 | TRBD2 | TGTGCCAGCTCACCAGGGTACGGCGGGAGAGAGACCCAGTACTTC | CASSPGYGGRETQYF
TRBJ2-3 | - | 15 | TRBV5-1 | TRBD1 | TGCGCCAGCAGCTTGGAAACAGGGGGCGCAGATACGCAGTATTTT | CASSLETGGADTQYF
TRBJ1-6 | - | 13 | TRBV5-1 | - | TGCGCCAGCAGTGGGGGTTGGAATTCACCCCTCCACTTT | CASSGGWNSPLHF
TRBJ1-1 | - | 13 | TRBV6-5 | - | TGTGCCAGCAGGGGGTCGGGGAACACTGAAGCTTTCTTT | CASRGSGNTEAFF
TRBJ1-6 | - | 14 | TRBV19 | TRBD1 | TGTGCCAGTAGCCCGGGACAGGGGTTTTCACCCCTCCACTTT | CASSPGQGFSPLHF